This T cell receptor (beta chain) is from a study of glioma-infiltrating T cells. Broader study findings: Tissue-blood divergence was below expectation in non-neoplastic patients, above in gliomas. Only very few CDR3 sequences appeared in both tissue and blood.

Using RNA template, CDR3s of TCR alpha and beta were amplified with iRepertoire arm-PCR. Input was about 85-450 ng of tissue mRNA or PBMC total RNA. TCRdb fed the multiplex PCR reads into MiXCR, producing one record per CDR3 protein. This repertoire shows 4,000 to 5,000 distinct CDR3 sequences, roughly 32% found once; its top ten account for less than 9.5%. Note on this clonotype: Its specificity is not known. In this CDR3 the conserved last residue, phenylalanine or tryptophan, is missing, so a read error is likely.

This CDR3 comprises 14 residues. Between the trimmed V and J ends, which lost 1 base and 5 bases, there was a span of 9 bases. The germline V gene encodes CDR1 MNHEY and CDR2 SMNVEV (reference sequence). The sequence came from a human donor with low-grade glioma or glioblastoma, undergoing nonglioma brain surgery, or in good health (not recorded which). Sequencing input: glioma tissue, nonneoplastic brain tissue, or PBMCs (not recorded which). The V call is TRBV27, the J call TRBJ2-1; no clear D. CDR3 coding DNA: TGTGCCAGCAGTTTATGCCTAACAGACAATGAGCAGTTCTTA. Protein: CASSLCLTDNEQFL.